The 14 T cell receptor beta chains below come from one sample, sequenced in a study of T cell clonality in common variable immunodeficiency. Their antigen targets remain unknown. Study results and limitations: Reportedly, TCR beta sequences from common variable immunodeficiency showed fewer deletions and N-nucleotide insertions.

Measured with immunoSEQ multiplex PCR; TCRdb has only the in-frame clones, and not every one. The sample gives about 28,000 clones, none seen only once, and the top ten clones hold around 3.3%. The sample comprised peripheral blood mononuclear cells. These receptors were taken from a human donor with common variable immunodeficiency.

This clone was recorded many times. The read is 3 residues too short to cover the CDR3 end, so that end is filled in from the germline J gene. J is TRBJ2-7 and V is TRBV5-5, with TRBD2 matching 8 bases. The CDR3 consists of 13 residues. Germline V gives CDR1 SGHKS, CDR2 YYEKEE (reference sequence). After removal of 3 bases from V and 4 bases from J, the junction contained 3 bases not matched to a gene. CDR3 DNA, as far as it was read: TGTGCCAGCAGCTCGGGACTAGTATACGAG. It specifies CASSSGLVYE. The complete CDR3 sequence is CASSSGLVYEQYF.

In the case of this clone: The read gets to within 3 residues of the CDR3 end, and the germline J gene fills in the rest. The chain links TRBV16 to TRBJ2-1; D unclear. Germline-derived CDR1 and CDR2 are KGHSY and FQNENV. This CDR3 has 13 amino acids. V was shortened by 2 bases and J by 6 bases, with 8 bases between the two germline ends. The CDR3 spells CASSQGQSNEQFF. CDR3 bases read: TGTGCCAGCAGCCAAGGGCAGTCCAATGAG. Complete variable domain (other parts from reference TRBV16 and TRBJ2-1): GEEVAQTPKHLVRGEGQKAKLYCAPIKGHSYVFWYQQVLKNEFKFLISFQNENVFDETGMPKERFSAKCLPNSPCSLEIQATKLEDSAVYFCASSQGQSNEQFFGPGTRLTVL.

This clone was found many times. Coverage ceases 3 residues before the CDR3 finishes, and the germline J gene fills in the end. The chain employs TRBV18 and TRBJ2-7, with 9 bases identical to TRBD1. The V segment lost 3 bases and the J segment 4 bases; nucleotides outside the gene matches: 7. Germline V gene sequence: CDR1 KGHSH, CDR2 LQKENI. The CDR3 is 15 amino acids. The CDR3: CASSPLPGQGYEQYF. The part of the CDR3 DNA that was read is TGTGCCAGCTCACCCCTACCGGGACAGGGTTACGAG.

This clone was counted many times. The read ends 3 residues shy of where the CDR3 ends; the end is completed using the germline J gene. This sequence joins TRBV29-1 and TRBJ2-1; 9 nucleotides agree with TRBD2. This CDR3 has 13 amino acids. Per germline, CDR1 SQVTM and CDR2 ANQGSEA. J was trimmed by 4 bases and V by 7 bases; bases with no gene match: 5. CDR3 sequence reads: CSALAGRYNEQFF. The DNA read from the CDR3 is TGCAGCGCCCTAGCGGGGAGGTACAATGAG.

This clone has a count of ten or more. The missing CDR3 end, 3 residues past where the read stops, is filled in from the germline J gene. J is TRBJ1-1 and V is TRBV18; D is ambiguous. Germline loops: CDR1 KGHSH, CDR2 LQKENI. With 3 bases removed from V and 0 bases from J, the gap between germline ends came to 8 bases. The CDR3 length is 14 residues. This CDR3 is CASSPPGMNTEAFF. CDR3 DNA, as far as it was read: TGTGCCAGCTCACCGCCGGGTATGAACACTGAA.

Many counts were recorded for this clone. The read ends 3 residues early relative to the CDR3; the germline J gene fills the gap. The chain couples TRBV29-1 to TRBJ2-7, with 7 nucleotides matching TRBD1. Germline-derived CDR1 and CDR2 are SQVTM and ANQGSEA. The CDR3 totals 13 residues. V lost 0 bases, J lost 6 bases, and 5 bases stayed unmatched. Incomplete CDR3 DNA: TGCAGCGTTGAAGATCCCCGACAGGGCGAG. Translated: CSVEDPRQGE. The complete CDR3 sequence is CSVEDPRQGEQYF.

Note on this clone: The CDR3 end lies 3 residues beyond the end of the read and is filled in from the germline J gene. V gene TRBV11-3 combines with J gene TRBJ2-2; TRBD1 matches at 8 bases. CDR1 is SGHNT, CDR2 YENEEA, per germline. V was pared by 3 bases and J by 2 bases, with 2 bases of the junction left unmatched. This CDR3 is built from 15 residues. CDR3 bases read: TGTGCCAGCAGCTTCGGGACAGGAAACACCGGGGAG. Its protein product is CASSFGTGNTGE. The whole CDR3 protein is CASSFGTGNTGELFF.

A few counts support this clone. The sequenced fragment ends 3 residues before the CDR3 boundary, so the rest is inferred from the germline J gene. This chain connects TRBV11-2 to TRBJ1-1; 7 bases agree with TRBD1. Germline V gene lookup returns CDR1 SGHAT and CDR2 FQNNGV. The CDR3 runs 13 residues. The CDR3 region is CASSLQQGIEAFF. The sequenced CDR3 bases are TGTGCCAGCAGCCTCCAACAGGGGATAGAA.

This clone has a count of ten or more. The read stops 3 residues short of the end of the CDR3; the missing end is completed from the germline J gene. The rearrangement joins TRBV18 to TRBJ1-6, with a weak D call TRBD1 (5 bases). Between the trimmed V and J ends, which lost 0 bases and 7 bases, there was a span of 13 bases. The CDR3 runs to 16 residues. Per germline, CDR1 KGHSH and CDR2 LQKENI. The chain's CDR3 is CASSPPGGSVNSPLHF. CDR3 DNA (partial): TGTGCCAGCTCACCACCGGGGGGGTCGGTGAATTCACCC.

This clone was recorded a few times. Read data end 3 residues before the CDR3 end; the end is taken from the germline J gene. V gene TRBV19 combines with J gene TRBJ2-7; no reliable D call. CDR1 and CDR2 from the germline V gene are LNHDA and SQIVND (reference sequence). V gave up 8 bases and J gave up 0 bases, with 17 bases separating them. This CDR3 is built from 15 residues. CDR3 loop: CASSIQTASSYEQYF. The sequenced CDR3 bases are TGTGCCAGTTCCATCCAGACTGCTAGCTCCTACGAG.

This clone showed up just a few times. The sequence runs out 3 residues before the end of the CDR3; the remainder is reconstructed from the germline J gene. The chain couples TRBV19 to TRBJ2-2; TRBD1 matches 10 bases. Germline values: CDR1 LNHDA, CDR2 SQIVND (reference sequence). V trimming: 2 bases; J trimming: 2 bases; junction bases outside the gene matches: 2. CDR3 length: 16 residues. This CDR3 is CASSIRTGGNTGELFF. The DNA read from the CDR3 is TGTGCCAGTAGTATACGGACAGGGGGAAACACCGGGGAG.

This clone occurred a few times. Sequencing ends 3 residues short of the CDR3 end; the germline J gene provides the rest. The J gene is TRBJ2-3, the V gene TRBV30, with TRBD2 matching 7 bases. J lost 2 bases, V lost 7 bases, and 12 bases had no gene match. In germline, CDR1 is GTSNPN, CDR2 SVGIG (reference sequence). This CDR3 comprises 15 residues. CDR3 sequence: CAYKTLADNTDTQYF. Partial CDR3 DNA: TGTGCCTACAAAACCCTAGCGGATAACACAGATACG.

Only a few counts were recorded for this clone. The read ends 3 residues shy of where the CDR3 ends; the end is completed using the germline J gene. The rearrangement links TRBV11-3 to TRBJ1-1, with TRBD1 matching 9 bases. Germline loops: CDR1 SGHNT, CDR2 YENEEA. V lost 5 bases and J lost 6; bases outside the gene matches: 10. This CDR3 is 15 amino acids long. The CDR3 bases that were read are TGTGCCAGCAGCCCCGGACAGGGGTTATCCGCTGAA. Its protein product is CASSPGQGLSAE. The entire CDR3 protein is CASSPGQGLSAEAFF.

The sample holds many counts of this clone. Read sequence stops 3 residues before the CDR3 end, and the germline J gene provides the missing end. This chain connects TRBV5-1 to TRBJ2-1, with 9 bases identical to TRBD1. After removal of 0 bases from V and 4 bases from J, the junction contained 5 bases not matched to a gene. Germline V gives CDR1 SGHRS, CDR2 YFSETQ. The CDR3 contains 16 residues. CDR3 DNA (partial): TGCGCCAGCAGCTTGGAACCGACAGGGGGTTACAATGAG. It specifies CASSLEPTGGYNE. The full CDR3 sequence reads CASSLEPTGGYNEQFF.